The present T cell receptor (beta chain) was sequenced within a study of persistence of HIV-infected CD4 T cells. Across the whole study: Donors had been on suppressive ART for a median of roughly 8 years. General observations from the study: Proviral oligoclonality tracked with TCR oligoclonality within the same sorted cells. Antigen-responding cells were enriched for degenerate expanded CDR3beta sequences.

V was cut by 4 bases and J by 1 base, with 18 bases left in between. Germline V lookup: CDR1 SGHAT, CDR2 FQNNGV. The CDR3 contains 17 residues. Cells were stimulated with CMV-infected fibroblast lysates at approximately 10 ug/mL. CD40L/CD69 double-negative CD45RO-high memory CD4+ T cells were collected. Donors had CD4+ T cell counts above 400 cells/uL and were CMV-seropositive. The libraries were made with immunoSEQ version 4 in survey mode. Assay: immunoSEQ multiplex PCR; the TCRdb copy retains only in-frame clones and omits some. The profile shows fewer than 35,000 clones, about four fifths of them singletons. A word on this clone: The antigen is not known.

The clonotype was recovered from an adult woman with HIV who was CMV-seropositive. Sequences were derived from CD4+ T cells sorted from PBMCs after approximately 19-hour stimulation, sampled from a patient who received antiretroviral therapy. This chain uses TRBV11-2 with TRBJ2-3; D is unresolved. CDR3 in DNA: TGTGCCAGCAGCTCCTGGACGGCAGCGCGAGGCACAGATACGCAGTATTTT. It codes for CASSSWTAARGTDTQYF.